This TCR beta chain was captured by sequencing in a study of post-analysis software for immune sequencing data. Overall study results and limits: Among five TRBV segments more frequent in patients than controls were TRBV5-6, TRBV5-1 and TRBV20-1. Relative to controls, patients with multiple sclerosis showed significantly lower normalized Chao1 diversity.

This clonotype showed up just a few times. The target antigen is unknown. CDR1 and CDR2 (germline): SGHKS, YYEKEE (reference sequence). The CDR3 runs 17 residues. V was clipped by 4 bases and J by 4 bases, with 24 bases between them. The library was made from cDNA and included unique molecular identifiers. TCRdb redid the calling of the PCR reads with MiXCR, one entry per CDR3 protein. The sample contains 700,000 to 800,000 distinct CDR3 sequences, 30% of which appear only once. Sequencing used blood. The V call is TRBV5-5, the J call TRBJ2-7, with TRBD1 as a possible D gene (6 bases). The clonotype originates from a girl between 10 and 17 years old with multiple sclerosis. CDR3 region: CASSRTLGQQAAYEQYF. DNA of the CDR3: TGTGCCAGCAGCCGGACACTAGGACAGCAGGCCGCTTACGAGCAGTACTTC.